The 22 T cell receptor beta chains reported below all come from one sample, sequenced in a study of brain T cells in children with intractable seizures. The sequenced cases were selected for having the highest brain T cell transcript signatures. The method was immunoSEQ multiplex PCR; TCRdb's version includes in-frame clones alone and lacks a portion of them. Seen here are about 8,000 clones, roughly 73% observed once, and the top ten hold roughly 9.5%. Sequences were derived from resected brain tissue, sampled at surgery. These receptors were taken from a boy less than two years old with tuberous sclerosis and intractable seizures.

The genes are TRBV4-1 and TRBJ2-5, with a weak D call TRBD1 (6 bases). V lost 4 bases to trimming and J lost 0 bases, with 9 bases between them. This CDR3 has 14 amino acids. Germline assignment: CDR1 MGHRA and CDR2 YSYEKL. CDR3 in amino acids: CASSPYRDQETQYF. CDR3 coding DNA: TGCGCCAGCAGCCCTTACAGGGACCAAGAGACCCAGTACTTC.

The chain combines TRBV15 with TRBJ2-5, with D possibly matching TRBD2 (6 bases). Trimming removed 0 bases from V and 2 bases from J, with 7 bases in between. This CDR3 region has 14 residues. Per germline, CDR1 LNHNV and CDR2 YYDKDF (reference sequence). The CDR3 DNA reads TGTGCCACCAGCAGAGATGGGGGGCAAGAGACCCAGTACTTC. Translation: CATSRDGGQETQYF.

This chain links TRBV21-1 with TRBJ2-1; the D call of TRBD2 is as the table states it, not checked on the DNA. TRBV21-1 is classified as a pseudogene. This CDR3 has 16 residues. CDR3 residues: CASSKGRGSSYNEQFF. As DNA, the CDR3 is TGTGCCAGCAGCAAAGGTCGAGGGAGCTCCTACAATGAGCAGTTCTTC.

The gene calls are TRBV9 and TRBJ1-2; possible D gene TRBD1, 6 bases. Deletions cut 0 bases from V and 5 bases from J, with 20 bases between. The CDR3 extends over 17 amino acids. CDR1 and CDR2 from the germline V gene are SGDLS and YYNGEE. CDR3 bases: TGTGCCAGCAGCGTAGCTTCGGGGGGCGGTCCACCATATGGCTACACCTTC. This translates into CASSVASGGGPPYGYTF.

This sequence joins TRBV7-9 and TRBJ1-6, with 7 bases fitting TRBD1. With 6 bases clipped from V and 16 bases from J, the junction kept 3 bases outside the gene matches. The CDR3 consists of 10 residues. Per the germline V gene, CDR1 is SEHNR and CDR2 is FQNEAQ (reference sequence). The CDR3, as DNA: TGTGCCAGCAGGGGACAGTCTCTCCACTTT. It encodes CASRGQSLHF.

V and J are TRBV2 and TRBJ2-2; the match to TRBD1 covers 11 bases. CDR3 size: 16 residues. Germline CDR1 and CDR2: SNHLY and FYNNEI. V trimming: 7 bases; J trimming: 7 bases; junction bases outside the gene matches: 11. CDR3 nucleotide sequence: TGTGCCAGCAACCCGGGACAGGGGGTAAAGGGCGGGGAGCTGTTTTTT. This encodes CASNPGQGVKGGELFF. Supplemented by reference TRBV2 and TRBJ2-2, the full variable domain reads EPEVTQTPSHQVTQMGQEVILRCVPISNHLYFYWYRQILGQKVEFLVSFYNNEISEKSEIFDDQFSVERPDGSNFTLKIRSTKLEDSAMYFCASNPGQGVKGGELFFGEGSRLTVL.

The sample holds a few counts of this clone. This sequence joins TRBV19 and TRBJ1-3; D is undetermined. The CDR3 totals 13 residues. Germline V gene lookup returns CDR1 LNHDA and CDR2 SQIVND (reference sequence). Trimming took off 5 bases at V and 0 bases at J, with 5 bases between the two ends. CDR3 protein: CASSRNSGNTIYF. Here the CDR3 DNA reads TGTGCCAGTAGTCGGAACTCTGGAAACACCATATATTTT. The variable domain in full, completed from reference TRBV19 and TRBJ1-3, reads DGGITQSPKYLFRKEGQNVTLSCEQNLNHDAMYWYRQDPGQGLRLIYYSQIVNDFQKGDIAEGYSVSREKKESFPLTVTSAQKNPTAFYLCASSRNSGNTIYFGEGSWLTVV.

The chain couples TRBV6-1 to TRBJ1-1, with D unresolved. This CDR3 spans 11 amino acids. Germline V gives CDR1 MNHNS, CDR2 SASEGT. V gave up 8 bases and J gave up 7 bases, with 11 bases separating them. The CDR3 here is CASPSSDEAFF. CDR3 DNA: TGTGCCAGCCCCTCGTCGGATGAAGCTTTCTTT.

The chain is built from TRBV7-3 and TRBJ2-1; 12 nucleotides line up with TRBD2. Germline lookup yields CDR1 SGHTA and CDR2 FQGTGA. The CDR3 extends over 15 amino acids. With 4 bases clipped from V and 8 bases from J, the junction kept 6 bases outside the gene matches. The CDR3 DNA reads as TGTGCCAGCAGCTCACTAGCGGGGGGCCGAGATGAGCAGTTCTTC. This translates into CASSSLAGGRDEQFF.

The CDR3 DNA sequence: TGTGCCAGCAGGTCAGACGGACCGTACGAGCAGTACTTC. Translation: CASRSDGPYEQYF. The rearrangement uses TRBV7-9 and TRBJ2-7; D gene ambiguous. Germline loops: CDR1 SEHNR, CDR2 FQNEAQ (reference sequence). V lost 6 bases and J lost 4, with 13 bases in between. This CDR3 is 13 amino acids long.

This chain joins TRBV7-3 and TRBJ2-1; the D is unclear. V gave up 5 bases and J gave up 12 bases, with 17 bases separating them. The CDR3 consists of 13 residues. Germline V CDR1 and CDR2: SGHTA, FQGTGA. The CDR3 DNA is TGTGCCAGCAGCCCGCGCGAGACAAGCCCGCAGTTCTTC. The encoded protein is CASSPRETSPQFF.

The J gene is TRBJ1-2, the V gene TRBV30; possible D gene TRBD1, 6 bases. Deletions cut 0 bases from V and 4 bases from J, with 6 bases between. CDR3 length: 12 residues. Germline V gives CDR1 GTSNPN, CDR2 SVGIG (reference sequence). The CDR3, as DNA: TGTGCCTGGAGTGTAGGGGGCTATGGCTACACCTTC. It is translated as CAWSVGGYGYTF.

This clone was recorded once. The chain employs TRBV9 and TRBJ2-7, with D hard to call. There are 13 residues in the CDR3. V dropped 5 bases and J dropped 1 base, with 10 bases sitting between them. Germline V CDR1 and CDR2: SGDLS, YYNGEE. This chain's CDR3 is CASSDGRSYEQYF. DNA for the CDR3: TGTGCCAGCAGTGACGGAAGATCCTACGAGCAGTACTTC.

The chain uses TRBV12-3 or TRBV12-4 and TRBJ1-1; D is uncertain. The germline V and J ends were trimmed by 6 bases and 1 base, with 9 bases remaining between them. The CDR3 sequence is 13 residues long. CDR3 DNA sequence: TGTGCCAGCAGCCCGACCGAGAACACTGAAGCTTTCTTT. It yields the protein CASSPTENTEAFF.

This clone appeared once. The chain recombines TRBV5-4 with TRBJ2-2; the match to TRBD2 covers 11 bases. The CDR3 is 18 amino acids. The ends lost 4 bases at V and 0 bases at J; junction bases unmatched: 8. Germline assignment: CDR1 SGHNT and CDR2 YYREEE (reference sequence). The CDR3 protein is CASSAGLAEVANTGELFF. The CDR3, as DNA: TGTGCCAGCAGCGCGGGACTAGCGGAAGTCGCGAACACCGGGGAGCTGTTTTTT.

The chain links TRBV14 to TRBJ2-3; D is undetermined. The germline V gene encodes CDR1 SGHDN and CDR2 FVKESK. Trimming cost V 2 bases and J 2 bases, with 14 bases left between them. This CDR3 is built from 16 residues. The CDR3 nucleotides read TGTGCCAGCAGCCAATCTTCATGGCAGTTCACAGATACGCAGTATTTT. Amino acid sequence: CASSQSSWQFTDTQYF.

The rearrangement joins TRBV7-9 to TRBJ1-2; no clear D gene. CDR3 length: 14 amino acids. Trimming stripped 1 base from V and 4 bases from J, with 10 bases between. The germline gives CDR1 SEHNR, CDR2 FQNEAQ (reference sequence). DNA for the CDR3: TGTGCCAGCAGCTTAGGTCAAGGCAGCTATGGCTACACCTTC. Protein: CASSLGQGSYGYTF.

With regard to this clone: Other DNA variants within this sample encode the same CDR3. The chain combines TRBV6-1 with TRBJ2-1; D remains unclear. There are 15 residues in the CDR3. Deletions cut 1 base from V and 1 base from J, with 8 bases between. Per germline, CDR1 MNHNS and CDR2 SASEGT. CDR3 loop: CASSEEGISYNEQFF. The CDR3 nucleotides read TGTGCCAGCAGTGAAGAAGGGATTTCCTACAATGAGCAGTTCTTC.

This clone was counted a few times. The chain couples TRBV29-1 to TRBJ2-1; 7 nucleotides agree with TRBD2. Per the germline V gene, CDR1 is SQVTM and CDR2 is ANQGSEA. The CDR3 has 15 amino acids. After removal of 4 bases from V and 4 bases from J, the junction contained 10 bases not matched to a gene. CDR3 DNA sequence: TGCAGCGTTGCCATTATCGAGCGGGGATACAATGAGCAGTTCTTC. The encoded protein is CSVAIIERGYNEQFF.

This chain joins TRBV7-9 and TRBJ2-3; perhaps TRBD1 as D (5 bases). The germline gives CDR1 SEHNR, CDR2 FQNEAQ (reference sequence). This CDR3 comprises 14 residues. V lost 1 base and J lost 1, with 6 bases in between. This chain's CDR3 is CASSLEGGTDTQYF. As DNA, the CDR3 is TGTGCCAGCAGCTTAGAAGGGGGCACAGATACGCAGTATTTT.

The chain uses TRBV19 and TRBJ2-1, with D maybe TRBD2 (5 bases). This CDR3 has 13 residues. CDR1 is LNHDA, CDR2 SQIVND, per germline (reference sequence). V gave up 5 bases and J gave up 4 bases, with 9 bases separating them. The CDR3 spells CASSLGLYNEQFF. The CDR3 DNA reads as TGTGCCAGTAGTTTAGGACTGTACAATGAGCAGTTCTTC.

This clone was seen a few times. This rearrangement joins TRBV14 to TRBJ1-4; 7 nucleotides agree with TRBD1. This CDR3 has 14 residues. Germline lookup yields CDR1 SGHDN and CDR2 FVKESK. V lost 6 bases and J lost 3; bases outside the gene matches: 4. The CDR3 is CASRPGTANEKLFF. CDR3 DNA: TGTGCCAGCAGACCCGGGACAGCTAATGAAAAACTGTTTTTT.